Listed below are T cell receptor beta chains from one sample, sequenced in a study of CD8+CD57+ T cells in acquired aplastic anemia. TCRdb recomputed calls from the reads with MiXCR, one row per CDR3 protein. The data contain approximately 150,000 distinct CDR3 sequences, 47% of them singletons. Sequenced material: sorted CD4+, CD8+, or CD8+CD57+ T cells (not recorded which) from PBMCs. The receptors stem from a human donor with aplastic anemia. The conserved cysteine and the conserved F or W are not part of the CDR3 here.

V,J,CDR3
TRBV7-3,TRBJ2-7,ASTPIGGYEQY
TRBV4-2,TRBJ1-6,ASSDQDQADSPLH
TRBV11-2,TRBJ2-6,ASSLDGGANVLT
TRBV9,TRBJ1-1,ASSADSGSAF
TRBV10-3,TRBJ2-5,AISSQQGQETQY
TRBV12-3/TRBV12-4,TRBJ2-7,ASSPGQTYEQY
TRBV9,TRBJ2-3,ASSQSKGVSTDTQY
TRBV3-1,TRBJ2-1,ASSQGWNLKEQF
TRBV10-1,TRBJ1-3,ATTLQGSSGNTIY
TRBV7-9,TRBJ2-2,ASSRGQNTGELF
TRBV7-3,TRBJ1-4,ASNKQGFNEKLF
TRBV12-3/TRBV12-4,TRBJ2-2,ASSQNQGRGGELF
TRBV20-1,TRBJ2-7,SALHGINYEQY
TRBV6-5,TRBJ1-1,ASSYSKLTDEAF
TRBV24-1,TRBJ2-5,AAETQY
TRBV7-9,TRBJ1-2,ASSQGGTTTYGYT
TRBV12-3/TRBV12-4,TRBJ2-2,ASSGSVGELF
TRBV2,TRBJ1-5,ASSVIRADQPQH
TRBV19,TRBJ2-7,ASSIGWGGVYEQY
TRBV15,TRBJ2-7,ATRSGSPPYEQY
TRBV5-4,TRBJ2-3,ASSLVASAHTQY
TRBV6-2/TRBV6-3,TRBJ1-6,ASSPDRETGSPLH
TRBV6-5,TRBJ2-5,ASSYGGSMKTQY
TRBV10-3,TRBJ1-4,AIRPTGGLF
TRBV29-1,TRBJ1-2,SVEDGQGDGYT
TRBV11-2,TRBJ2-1,ASSKDRGSYNEQF
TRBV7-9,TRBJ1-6,ASSTGTGYSPLH
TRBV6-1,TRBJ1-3,ASSGGTGTFSGNTIY
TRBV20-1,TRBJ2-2,SARDKGVDGELF
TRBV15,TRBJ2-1,ATSREVSGTFGEQF
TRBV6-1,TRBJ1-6,ASSERGASNSPLH
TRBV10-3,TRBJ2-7,AISDEGQGRPTYEQY
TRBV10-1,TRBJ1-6,ARPRDSQSCINNSPLH
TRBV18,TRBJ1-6,ASSPPGSSYNSPLH
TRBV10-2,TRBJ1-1,ASSVSVSPNTEAF
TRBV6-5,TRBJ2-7,ASSGQGTPSYEQY
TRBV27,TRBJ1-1,ASSLSTGGNTEAF
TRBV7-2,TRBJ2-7,ASSLLAGMGEQY
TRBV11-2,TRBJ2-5,ASSSLAWVGQETQY
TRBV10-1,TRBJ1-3,ASSERTATSGNTIY
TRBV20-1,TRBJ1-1,SARRGAEGNTEAF
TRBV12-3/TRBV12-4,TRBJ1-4,ASRKGLLVATNEKLF
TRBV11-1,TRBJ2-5,ASSLPGRKEETQY
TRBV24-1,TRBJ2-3,ASSDPARADTQY
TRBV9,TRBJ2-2,ASSPYTGELF
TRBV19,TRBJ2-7,ASRSGGGEQY
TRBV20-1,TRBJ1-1,TTPGHGNTEAF
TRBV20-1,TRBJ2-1,SARDPSGSTNEQF